This TCR beta chain was identified during a study of OX40 agonist ivuxolimab in advanced cancers. At the level of the whole study: Ivuxolimab, which targeted the costimulatory receptor OX40 (CD134), was an agonistic, fully human IgG2 monoclonal antibody. Intravenous ivuxolimab was administered to patients every 2 weeks at six dose levels: 0.01, 0.1, 0.3, 1.5, 3 and 10 mg/kg. Of the roughly 51 dose-escalation patients, hepatocellular carcinoma was present in around 20, melanoma in approximately 15, renal cell carcinoma in 9 and head and neck cancer in 9. In the dose-escalation cohort, 70% to 85% of patients were male, and the mean age was roughly 60 years, with a range of roughly 20 to 85. Prior anti-PD-1, anti-PD-L1 or anti-CTLA-4 therapy was permitted, and approximately 39% of dose-escalation patients had received checkpoint inhibitors. Partial responses occurred in three dose-escalation patients, of whom one had hepatocellular carcinoma and two had cutaneous melanoma. The point of sequencing TCRbeta in the periphery was to test whether ivuxolimab changed TCR sequence diversity and drove clonal T-cell expansion. The paper reports the monotherapy dose-escalation portion (N of about 47 patients) of the phase I ivuxolimab trial.

Overall study outcomes, separate from this receptor: Low levels of normalized T-cell clonal expansion were also seen in some nonresponding patients. In partial responders in the 0.1-3.0 mg/kg groups, normalized peripheral clonal expansion was found to be among the lowest, especially among CD8+ T cells. At doses of 0.1 to 3.0 mg/kg, clonal expansion of both CD4+ and CD8+ T cells in blood was seen between baseline and week 6. Which antigens the clonally expanded peripheral T cells were specific for was not determined. After ivuxolimab, expanded clones were on average more numerous among CD8+ T cells than among CD4+ T cells.

A remark on this clone: The target of this receptor is not known. Nothing much larger sits one base from this clone, and base qualities are not available.

The germline V gene supplies CDR1 SGHVS and CDR2 FNYEAQ. From the cysteine through the phenylalanine, the CDR3 covers 15 amino acids. Of the read, only the CDR3 DNA is kept; its 45 bases are in frame from base 1. The V end loses 4 bases and the J end loses 2 bases, and a stretch of 14 bases separates them. Patients with a history of autoimmune disease or receiving systemic immunosuppression were excluded from the trial. Peripheral blood for TCR sequencing was collected from all dose cohorts at baseline, on cycle 4 day 1, and on cycle 7 day 1. The samples were taken from a phase I, first-in-human, multicenter, open-label dose-escalation trial of ivuxolimab. Adults with locally advanced or metastatic melanoma, renal cell, hepatocellular, or head and neck squamous cell carcinoma were enrolled in the trial. CD4+ and CD8+ T cells were sorted separately from peripheral blood before TCR sequencing. Genomic DNA was isolated from the sorted cells so that the TCRbeta CDR3 region could be sequenced. The immunoSEQ Assay was used to sequence the TCRbeta CDR3 regions. Sourced from immuneACCESS, this table was stored by TCRdb with only in-frame sequences that have V and J called. A share of the clones is absent; for the studies checked, an unresolved V gene accounts for under half, and the remainder has no known explanation. The table for this sample lists about 81,000 clones; more than 70% of them were counted only once. The biggest ten clones account for approximately 0.22% of the sample.

The receptor was isolated from an adult with an advanced solid tumor such as melanoma, head and neck, liver or kidney cancer. The chain is made from TRBV7-6 and TRBJ2-5, with a tentative D gene TRBD1 over 5 matching bases. The source material was CD4+ or CD8+ T cells sorted from blood, sampled in a trial of the OX40 agonist ivuxolimab. The encoded CDR3 is CASSSDRNPQETQYF. The nucleotides read TGTGCCAGCAGCTCCGACAGAAACCCACAAGAGACCCAGTACTTC.